This T cell receptor (beta chain) appears in the sequencing data of a study of T cells in Graves' hyperthyroidism and ophthalmopathy. RNA transcripts gave rise to amplified TCR beta CDR3 regions. A set of HTBI primers served as the primers for a first-round RT-PCR of the TCR CDR3. MiXCR was run by TCRdb on the multiplex PCR reads, yielding one entry per CDR3 protein. The top ten hold 45% to 50% of the sample, which has hundreds of thousands of distinct CDR3 sequences, just under 20% seen once. V dropped 1 base and J dropped 5; count of bases not matched to a gene: 6. Germline V gives CDR1 SQVTM, CDR2 ANQGSEA. The CDR3 runs to 14 residues. This clonotype came up a few times. Its antigen is unidentified. Clinical symptoms, serum thyroxine, TRAb, thyroid ultrasound and orbital computed tomography established diagnosis. Study-wide points: A median around six months before onset, the model predicted ophthalmopathy. Researchers report that a 13 V-J model separated ophthalmopathy from stable hyperthyroidism.

J is TRBJ2-5 and V is TRBV29-1; 8 nucleotides match TRBD2. This receptor was identified in a man in his forties with Graves' ophthalmopathy. The specimen sequenced was blood. DNA of the CDR3: TGCAGCGTTGAAGGGCTAGCGGGTCAGGAGACCCAGTACTTC. Its translation is CSVEGLAGQETQYF.